This is a list of T cell receptor beta chains from one sample in a study of T cell repertoires in cytomegalovirus infection. TCRdb reanalysed the reads using MiXCR and keeps one entry per CDR3 protein. Among around 100,000 distinct CDR3 sequences listed, approximately 17% were seen once. Material: PBMCs. The receptors here all came from a human donor in good health (CMV status not recorded). Some clones in this sample may be carry-over from other donors' samples. Each CDR3 is given with its conserved first and last residue. Each record gives: clone size, D gene, J gene, V gene, CDR3 DNA, CDR3 protein. The D gene is left open where the match is weak. Clone size is shown for a subset of rows, as once, few, many or a class of expanded clone.

size: few
D: TRBD1
J: TRBJ1-2
V: TRBV2
DNA: TGTGCCAGCAGAACAGGGGGGTCGGGCTACACCTTC
CDR3: CASRTGGSGYTF

size: NA
D: TRBD2
J: TRBJ2-5
V: TRBV3-1
DNA: TGTGCCAGCAGCCCACTGACTAGCGCAGAGACCCAGTACTTC
CDR3: CASSPLTSAETQYF

size: NA
D: NA
J: TRBJ2-7
V: TRBV29-1
DNA: TGCAGCGTTGCCGGTGCAGGATCCTACGAGCAGTACTTC
CDR3: CSVAGAGSYEQYF

size: NA
D: NA
J: TRBJ1-1
V: TRBV20-1
DNA: TGCAGTGCTAAACCCAGGGCCACTGAAGCTTTCTTT
CDR3: CSAKPRATEAFF

size: many
D: TRBD1
J: TRBJ1-5
V: TRBV7-2
DNA: TGTGCCAGCAGCTCGGACAGGAATCAGCCCCAGCATTTT
CDR3: CASSSDRNQPQHF

size: few
D: TRBD2
J: TRBJ2-3
V: TRBV20-1
DNA: TGCAGTGCTAGACGACTAGCGGGGGGGTCAGATACGCAGTATTTT
CDR3: CSARRLAGGSDTQYF

size: NA
D: NA
J: TRBJ2-1
V: TRBV12-5
DNA: TGTGCTAGCGGGACCTATAGGGGGGAGCAGTTCTTC
CDR3: CASGTYRGEQFF

size: NA
D: TRBD1
J: TRBJ1-2
V: TRBV20-1
DNA: TGCAGTGCTCACGGGACAGGGAAATATGGCTACACCTTC
CDR3: CSAHGTGKYGYTF

size: NA
D: NA
J: TRBJ2-5
V: TRBV5-1
DNA: TGCGCCAGCAGCTTGGCCATCCGGGGAGGAGAGACCCAGTACTTC
CDR3: CASSLAIRGGETQYF

size: few
D: TRBD2
J: TRBJ2-1
V: TRBV10-3
DNA: TGTGCCATCAGTGAGTCGGCGGGGGGACTCTACAATGAGCAGTTCTTC
CDR3: CAISESAGGLYNEQFF

size: NA
D: NA
J: TRBJ1-5
V: TRBV12-3/TRBV12-4
DNA: TGTGCCAGCAGCCGCGGACAGCCGCCCCAGCATTTT
CDR3: CASSRGQPPQHF

size: many
D: NA
J: TRBJ2-5
V: TRBV7-2
DNA: TGTGCCAGCAGCTTAATGAGGCAGATACAAGAGACCCAGTACTTC
CDR3: CASSLMRQIQETQYF

size: NA
D: NA
J: TRBJ1-1
V: TRBV6-2/TRBV6-3
DNA: TGTGCCAGCAGTTACGGGAGGGGGGAAAACACTGAAGCTTTCTTT
CDR3: CASSYGRGENTEAFF

size: many
D: TRBD2
J: TRBJ2-7
V: TRBV28
DNA: TGTGCCAGCAGTTTTAGGACTAGCGGGGCATACGAGCAGTACTTC
CDR3: CASSFRTSGAYEQYF

size: few
D: NA
J: TRBJ2-3
V: TRBV20-1
DNA: TGCAGTGCTTCTGGGACGGGGTTGGGCACAGATACGCAGTATTTT
CDR3: CSASGTGLGTDTQYF

size: NA
D: NA
J: TRBJ2-1
V: TRBV19
DNA: TGTGCCAGTAGTATTCAGACTAGTAATGAGCAGTTCTTC
CDR3: CASSIQTSNEQFF

size: NA
D: NA
J: TRBJ1-5
V: TRBV18
DNA: TGTGCCAGCTCCGGACAGCAGGGGCAGCCCCAGCATTTT
CDR3: CASSGQQGQPQHF

size: many
D: NA
J: TRBJ2-1
V: TRBV7-2
DNA: TGTGCCAGCAGGGGCGCCCTCGAGCAGTTCTTC
CDR3: CASRGALEQFF

size: NA
D: NA
J: TRBJ2-1
V: TRBV2
DNA: TGTGCCAGCAGTGCCGAAGGGCTAGTAAGGGTCAATGAGCAGTTCTTC
CDR3: CASSAEGLVRVNEQFF

size: many
D: NA
J: TRBJ2-4
V: TRBV6-2/TRBV6-3
DNA: TGTGCCAGCAGGACCCGAGGACAGCTTCAGTACTTC
CDR3: CASRTRGQLQYF